This T cell receptor beta chain was retrieved from a study of blood T cell repertoires in COVID-19. At the level of the study: Sites across the United States, Italy and Spain contributed samples from acute and convalescent COVID-19. PBMCs, B-cell-depleted T cells, or T cells were the source of the cDNA or gDNA that made up the material.

In the authors' workflow: Amplifying reference gene primers gave estimates of nucleated cell counts. The method was immunoSEQ multiplex PCR; TCRdb's version includes in-frame clones alone and lacks a portion of them. V, J and clone size were drawn from that table, and D and trimming were deduced from the DNA. The sample holds roughly 200,000 clones, more than 70% seen once. V shed 1 base and J 1 base; nucleotides not matched to a gene: 9. Germline loops: CDR1 LNHNV, CDR2 YYDKDF (reference sequence). The CDR3 extends over 18 amino acids. A Seattle source enrolled patients during active infection and followed them longitudinally.

The clonotype comes from a man aged 50-60 years with COVID-19, enrolled during active disease. The rearrangement uses TRBV15 and TRBJ2-3; 9 bases match TRBD1. The specimen sequenced was peripheral blood. CDR3 loop: CATSRGQGEGKRTDTQYF. CDR3 coding DNA: TGTGCCACCAGCAGAGGACAGGGGGAAGGGAAACGCACAGATACGCAGTATTTT.